Sequencing of this T cell receptor beta chain was carried out in a study of T-cell reconstitution after alpha-beta-depleted transplantation in children. V was pared by 11 bases and J by 10 bases, with 30 bases between. Germline CDR1 reads SNHLY; CDR2 reads FYNNEI. CDR3 size: 16 residues. The TCRbeta library was prepared with unique molecular identifiers. TCRdb itself ran the PCR reads through MiXCR, one entry per CDR3 protein. In the table there are 750,000 to 950,000 distinct CDR3 sequences, about 16% of which are singletons. V and J are TRBV2 and TRBJ2-1, with a tentative D call TRBD2 (6 bases). Sequencing was performed on PBMCs, mostly from graft donor cells, taken 360 days after TCRalphabeta/CD19-depleted stem cell transplant. This receptor was taken from a male patient aged 5 to 17 who had a stem cell transplant for acute lymphoblastic leukemia, so the T cells may come from the graft donor. CDR3 in amino acids: CAGTGLPRGNNYEQFF. For the CDR3, the DNA is TGTGCCGGCACTGGCCTTCCCCGCGGGAATAATTACGAGCAGTTCTTC.